The 28 T cell receptor beta chains reported below all come from one sample, sequenced in a study of type 1 regulatory T cells. What these receptors recognize is not known. TCRdb itself ran the reads through MiXCR, one entry per CDR3 protein. The data hold about 68,000 distinct CDR3 sequences, with about three fifths observed a single time. The sequenced sample consisted of cultured T cells, either the whole culture or a sorted T cell fraction (not recorded which). Subset specified: Tr1-enriched cell product generated in vitro against host alloantigens. These receptors were collected from a human donor in good health.

The chain has TRBV6-1 and TRBJ2-5; no definite D call. The CDR3 is made up of 15 amino acids. Per germline, CDR1 MNHNS and CDR2 SASEGT. Trimming shortened V by 1 base and J by 2 bases, and 11 bases separated the two germline ends. The chain's CDR3 is CASSEVWGGQETQYF. For the CDR3, the DNA is TGTGCCAGCAGTGAAGTATGGGGTGGGCAAGAGACCCAGTACTTC.

V gene TRBV28 combines with J gene TRBJ2-3; TRBD2 matches at 11 bases. The CDR3 is 14 residues long. Germline V gene lookup returns CDR1 MDHEN and CDR2 SYDVKM. With 8 bases clipped from V and 3 bases from J, the junction kept 4 bases outside the gene matches. The CDR3 sequence: CASVTSGSTDTQYF. The CDR3 DNA follows: TGTGCCAGCGTCACTAGCGGGAGTACAGATACGCAGTATTTT.

The chain uses TRBV20-1 and TRBJ2-7; tentative D call: TRBD2 (6 bases). The CDR3 loop spans 18 amino acids. CDR1 and CDR2 from the germline V gene are DFQATT and SNEGSKA (reference sequence). V was pared by 0 bases and J by 1 base, with 22 bases between. This CDR3 reads CSARDIPWGGTGSYEQYF. The CDR3 DNA reads as TGCAGTGCTAGAGACATACCCTGGGGCGGGACGGGGTCCTACGAGCAGTACTTC.

The chain carries TRBV5-1 and TRBJ2-1; 7 nucleotides agree with TRBD2. The CDR3 runs to 15 residues. CDR1 and CDR2 from the germline V gene are SGHRS and YFSETQ. V shed 2 bases and J 0 bases; nucleotides not matched to a gene: 2. This chain's CDR3 is CASSFTGGSYNEQFF. The CDR3 DNA reads TGCGCCAGCAGCTTCACGGGGGGCTCCTACAATGAGCAGTTCTTC.

The chain recombines TRBV20-1 with TRBJ2-1; tentative D call: TRBD2 (5 bases). V lost 3 bases and J 0 bases, leaving 12 bases between the germline ends. This CDR3 contains 15 residues. Germline V gene sequence: CDR1 DFQATT, CDR2 SNEGSKA (reference sequence). The CDR3 is CSASRGSSSYNEQFF. Written as DNA, the CDR3 is TGCAGTGCTAGTAGAGGGAGTAGCTCCTACAATGAGCAGTTCTTC.

V is TRBV5-1 and J is TRBJ2-5, with TRBD1 identical over 9 bases. The CDR3 length is 16 residues. Germline V gives CDR1 SGHRS, CDR2 YFSETQ. V was clipped by 3 bases and J by 0 bases; unmatched bases: 6. The CDR3 here is CASSWGDRGDQETQYF. The DNA of the CDR3 is TGCGCCAGCAGCTGGGGAGACAGGGGGGACCAAGAGACCCAGTACTTC.

The V and J genes are TRBV3-1 and TRBJ2-2, with D possibly matching TRBD2 (6 bases). The CDR3 is 15 amino acids. Deletions cut 4 bases from V and 4 bases from J, with 13 bases between. Germline V gene lookup returns CDR1 LGHDT and CDR2 YNNKEL (reference sequence). The CDR3 DNA is TGTGCCAGCAGCCTAAGTGGAGGGGTCACCGGGGAGCTGTTTTTT. Amino acid sequence: CASSLSGGVTGELFF.

V usage is TRBV13 and J usage is TRBJ2-3; 9 nucleotides align to TRBD2. The CDR3 extends over 15 amino acids. V trimming: 5 bases; J trimming: 2 bases; junction bases outside the gene matches: 5. From germline, CDR1 is PRHDT and CDR2 FYEKMQ (reference sequence). DNA of the CDR3: TGTGCCAGCAGCACTCGGACTAGCGCCACAGATACGCAGTATTTT. Amino acid sequence: CASSTRTSATDTQYF.

This clonotype was picked up many times. The V gene is TRBV18, the J gene TRBJ2-3, with 10 bases matching TRBD2. The V gene end was trimmed by 3 bases and the J gene end by 6 bases; junction bases not matched to a gene: 9. Germline CDR1 is KGHSH and CDR2 is LQKENI. This CDR3 region has 16 residues. CDR3 DNA sequence: TGTGCCAGCTCACCGAGAATAGCGGGAGGTGCGGATACGCAGTATTTT. It yields the protein CASSPRIAGGADTQYF.

The chain couples TRBV7-2 to TRBJ2-1; TRBD2 agrees at 12 bases. Germline trimming cut 5 bases from V and 5 bases from J; bases unmatched to any gene: 7. This CDR3 contains 16 residues. Germline CDR1 and CDR2: SGHTA and FQGNSA. CDR3 residues: CASSARTSGADNEQFF. The CDR3 nucleotides are TGTGCCAGCAGCGCCCGGACTAGCGGGGCTGACAATGAGCAGTTCTTC.

V gene TRBV6-5 combines with J gene TRBJ2-7; tentative D call: TRBD2 (6 bases). V dropped 5 bases and J dropped 2 bases, with 13 bases sitting between them. Germline lookup yields CDR1 MNHEY and CDR2 SVGAGI. This CDR3 contains 14 residues. CDR3 bases: TGTGCCAGCAGTACCTTTGGGGGGACCTACGAGCAGTACTTC. It translates to CASSTFGGTYEQYF.

This clonotype was detected a few times. The chain combines TRBV21-1 with TRBJ2-7; the D call in the table, TRBD1, was not verified against the DNA. TRBV21-1 represents a pseudogene. The CDR3 totals 17 residues. Written as DNA, the CDR3 is TGTGCCAGCAGCAGCCAGCCGGGGCCTAAAACCTCCTACGAGCAGTACTTC. It translates to CASSSQPGPKTSYEQYF.

V and J are TRBV12-3 or TRBV12-4 and TRBJ2-7, with D perhaps TRBD2 (5 bases). CDR3 length: 11 residues. Deletions cut 6 bases from V and 2 bases from J, with 5 bases between. Written as DNA, the CDR3 is TGTGCCAGCAGACTAGCCTACGAGCAGTACTTC. It encodes CASRLAYEQYF.

This chain connects TRBV3-1 to TRBJ2-7; 11 positions agree with TRBD1. The V and J ends lost 1 base and 3 bases, in that order; junction bases with no gene match: 2. The length of the CDR3 is 15 residues. From germline, CDR1 is LGHDT and CDR2 YNNKEL (reference sequence). The CDR3 region is CASSQAGTGGYEQYF. DNA for the CDR3: TGTGCCAGCAGCCAAGCCGGGACAGGGGGCTACGAGCAGTACTTC.

This clonotype has just a few counts. This chain links TRBV5-1 with TRBJ1-1; 9 bases agree with TRBD1. The CDR3 runs 14 residues. The germline V gene has CDR1 SGHRS and CDR2 YFSETQ. Germline trimming cut 4 bases from V and 1 base from J; bases unmatched to any gene: 2. The CDR3 nucleotides read TGCGCCAGCAGCAGGGACAGGGCGAACACTGAAGCTTTCTTT. Translation gives CASSRDRANTEAFF.

This clonotype was detected only once. The chain combines TRBV7-2 with TRBJ2-7, with 8 bases lining up with TRBD2. This CDR3 comprises 13 residues. Germline V CDR1 and CDR2: SGHTA, FQGNSA. V dropped 2 bases and J dropped 5; count of bases not matched to a gene: 2. The CDR3 coding sequence is TGTGCCAGCAGCTTACGGACTAGCCACGAGCAGTACTTC. Protein product: CASSLRTSHEQYF.

This clonotype showed up just a few times. V usage is TRBV5-1 and J usage is TRBJ1-5; D remains unclear. The CDR3 is 15 residues long. Per the germline V gene, CDR1 is SGHRS and CDR2 is YFSETQ. V lost 0 bases and J 2 bases, leaving 9 bases between the germline ends. The CDR3 nucleotides are TGCGCCAGCAGCTTGGCCGGGGTTGGCAATCAGCCCCAGCATTTT. It is translated as CASSLAGVGNQPQHF. Full variable domain (missing parts from reference TRBV5-1 and TRBJ1-5): KAGVTQTPRYLIKTRGQQVTLSCSPISGHRSVSWYQQTPGQGLQFLFEYFSETQRNKGNFPGRFSGRQFSNSRSEMNVSTLELGDSALYLCASSLAGVGNQPQHFGDGTRLSIL.

The chain combines TRBV7-2 with TRBJ2-1, with TRBD2 matching 10 bases. Germline V gene sequence: CDR1 SGHTA, CDR2 FQGNSA. Germline trimming cut 10 bases from V and 7 bases from J; bases unmatched to any gene: 10. The CDR3 totals 14 residues. The CDR3 loop reads CATSPGLAYNEQFF. In DNA form, the CDR3 reads TGTGCCACATCCCCGGGACTAGCGTATAATGAGCAGTTCTTC.

With regard to this clonotype: The CDR3 ends on some other residue instead of the conserved phenylalanine or tryptophan, so this is likely a read error. This rearrangement joins TRBV10-3 to TRBJ1-6; TRBD1 is a possible D gene (6 bases). V was cut by 11 bases and J by 9 bases, with 20 bases left in between. Germline V gives CDR1 ENHRY, CDR2 SYGVKD. The CDR3 has 14 amino acids. The CDR3: CASTGQPERSPLHL. DNA for the CDR3: TGTGCCTCCACAGGACAGCCAGAACGTTCACCCCTCCACTTA.

This clonotype came up a few times. The chain couples TRBV19 to TRBJ2-1; the match to TRBD2 covers 9 bases. Trimming removed 5 bases from V and 5 bases from J; junction bases left unmatched: 7. This CDR3 is 15 amino acids long. CDR1 is LNHDA and CDR2 is SQIVND in the germline V gene (reference sequence). The chain's CDR3 is CASSWASGTHNEQFF. The DNA of the CDR3 is TGTGCCAGTAGTTGGGCTAGCGGGACCCACAATGAGCAGTTCTTC.

This chain uses TRBV5-1 with TRBJ2-1; 7 bases match TRBD2. This CDR3 has 19 amino acids. V was pared by 4 bases and J by 3 bases, with 19 bases of the junction left unmatched. Germline CDR1 reads SGHRS; CDR2 reads YFSETQ. The CDR3 loop reads CASSPPRRAGVLSYNEQFF. The CDR3, as DNA: TGCGCCAGCAGCCCACCCCGGCGGGCGGGGGTCCTAAGCTACAATGAGCAGTTCTTC.

This clonotype was detected once. The chain employs TRBV20-1 and TRBJ2-1; maybe TRBD2 (7 bases). Trimming took 0 bases from V and 0 from J, leaving 15 bases between them. This CDR3 has 17 amino acids. Germline V gene sequence: CDR1 DFQATT, CDR2 SNEGSKA (reference sequence). CDR3 region: CSARDGGGQSSYNEQFF. CDR3 coding DNA: TGCAGTGCTAGAGATGGGGGGGGCCAGAGCTCCTACAATGAGCAGTTCTTC.

The genes are TRBV7-2 and TRBJ2-4, with 12 nucleotides matching TRBD2. With 5 bases clipped from V and 6 bases from J, the junction kept 5 bases outside the gene matches. The CDR3 is made up of 15 amino acids. Germline lookup yields CDR1 SGHTA and CDR2 FQGNSA. The CDR3 DNA reads TGTGCCAGCAGCCCCTGGACTAGCGGGACAAACATTCAGTACTTC. Amino acids: CASSPWTSGTNIQYF. The whole variable domain, remainder taken from reference TRBV7-2 and TRBJ2-4, is GAGVSQSPSNKVTEKGKDVELRCDPISGHTALYWYRQSLGQGLEFLIYFQGNSAPDKSGLPSDRFSAERTGGSVSTLTIQRTQQEDSAVYLCASSPWTSGTNIQYFGAGTRLSVL.

The chain links TRBV7-3 to TRBJ1-1; possibly TRBD1 for D (5 bases). From germline, CDR1 is SGHTA and CDR2 FQGTGA. The CDR3 totals 16 residues. V lost 1 base to trimming and J lost 5 bases, with 17 bases between them. The CDR3 DNA reads as TGTGCCAGCAGCTTAAACCCGGGGATCAGGGAGACTGAAGCTTTCTTT. Its translation: CASSLNPGIRETEAFF. Full variable domain (missing parts from reference TRBV7-3 and TRBJ1-1): GAGVSQTPSNKVTEKGKYVELRCDPISGHTALYWYRQSLGQGPEFLIYFQGTGAADDSGLPNDRFFAVRPEGSVSTLKIQRTERGDSAVYLCASSLNPGIRETEAFFGQGTRLTVV.

J is TRBJ2-4 and V is TRBV7-2, with 10 nucleotides matching TRBD2. Germline lookup yields CDR1 SGHTA and CDR2 FQGNSA. Trimming took 3 bases from V and 1 from J; bases not matched to a gene: 9. The CDR3 sequence is 18 residues long. This chain's CDR3 is CASSFPSSGRGAKNIQYF. The CDR3 DNA sequence: TGTGCCAGCAGCTTTCCCTCTAGCGGGAGAGGTGCCAAAAACATTCAGTACTTC.

V usage is TRBV28 and J usage is TRBJ1-2; possibly TRBD1 for D (5 bases). Germline CDR1 MDHEN, CDR2 SYDVKM. V lost 7 bases to trimming and J lost 4 bases, with 10 bases between them. This CDR3 comprises 12 residues. CDR3 region: CASNRDLYGYTF. The CDR3 DNA follows: TGTGCCAGCAACCGGGACCTCTATGGCTACACCTTC.

This chain uses TRBV7-9 with TRBJ2-7; D might be TRBD2 (6 bases). This CDR3 has 15 residues. V dropped 5 bases and J dropped 3 bases, with 17 bases sitting between them. Germline assignment: CDR1 SEHNR and CDR2 FQNEAQ (reference sequence). The CDR3 DNA follows: TGTGCCAGCAGCCCTGGCGAAGGGACTCTCTACGAGCAGTACTTC. Its protein product is CASSPGEGTLYEQYF.

DNA for the CDR3: TGTGCCTGGAGTCCGGCCGGGACGGGACCCTACGAGCAGTACTTC. It encodes CAWSPAGTGPYEQYF. The chain employs TRBV30 and TRBJ2-7; D might be TRBD1 or TRBD2, each matching 5 bases. CDR3 length: 15 amino acids. V was clipped by 2 bases and J by 2 bases, with 16 bases between them. CDR1 and CDR2 from the germline V gene are GTSNPN and SVGIG (reference sequence).